The source of this TCR beta chain is a study of cytomegalovirus exposure and HLA in healthy donors (dated by TCRdb to about 2017). Background for the entire study: In an earlier analysis of approximately 640 of the donors, 250 to 350 Gb of sequence data and 100 million or so unique TCR beta sequences from 150 million to 200 million T cells were reported. Using immunosequencing, the study profiled T cell repertoires from roughly 650 subjects and related those repertoires to cytomegalovirus serostatus. Every repertoire in the discovery cohort had been generated on one and the same sequencing platform. HLA typing covered class I and class II loci at four-digit resolution. Donor age, sex, ethnicity and CMV serostatus were compiled together with the repertoire data. In the later analysis, no new phenotypic data were used to find candidate immune exposures; instead, reliance was placed on TCR beta sequences and their occurrence across donors. A later analysis re-analyzed previously published TCR beta repertoires from 666 donors and added high-resolution HLA genotyping to study TCR occurrence patterns. Among the roughly 400 genotyped donors, approximately 82% belonged to the genetic ancestry cluster associated with self-reported Caucasian donors. The aim of the study was to test whether cataloging public T cell receptors could identify signatures of past pathogen exposure. A separate validation cohort of over a hundred different subjects was used in addition to the approximately 670-subject first cohort. Among under 450 genotyped donors of the cohort, an average of around 240,000 unique TCR beta nucleotide sequences were sequenced per donor, roughly 18% of them non-productive. An early release that covered fewer than 800 HLA-typed donors contained approximately 300 gigabases of sequencing data and tens of millions of unique TCR sequences. To decide whether each TCR beta V gene segment behaved as functional or pseudogenic, an earlier analysis of approximately 620 of the donors relied on high-throughput TCR beta sequencing. In a later genetic analysis, genome-wide SNP genotypes for about 55% of the roughly 700 donors were used, and that subset was treated as a discovery cohort. Because of strong linkage in the cohort, four or five DR-DQ haplotypes were treated as single units for association and clustering. Typing coverage varied by locus: about 620-640 donors for A, B, C, DRB1 and DQB1; roughly 500 for DQA1; around 570 for DPA1; 450 to 480 for DPB1. To predict cytomegalovirus infection status, the study combined high-throughput TCR immunosequencing, statistical association of individual TCRs with disease status, and machine learning. Overall study outcomes, separate from this receptor: According to a later analysis, most CMV-associated TCR beta chains appeared to be HLA-restricted, and the HLA associations seemed to be driven largely by CMV exposure. In vitro tests confirmed that a few of the cytomegalovirus-associated TCR beta chains recognize cytomegalovirus antigens. In an earlier analysis of roughly 560 of the donors, most TCR beta V segments were observed in productive rearrangements about 87% or about 30% of the time, broadly matching IMGT annotations. Strong co-occurrence of HLA alleles, especially DR and DQ, made assigning TCR associations to individual alleles difficult. Specific HLA alleles were associated with 15,000 to 20,000 TCR beta sequences at a false discovery rate of 0.05 in a later analysis. Because some donors lacked HLA typing at each locus, the association tests relied only on the typed subset. A cluster of highly shared sequence variants was judged likely to represent a technical artifact of the sequencing pipeline. The classifier was reported to diagnose cytomegalovirus status with high specificity and sensitivity in both the original and validation cohorts. A further reported finding was that TCR beta sequences accurately predicted the HLA-A and HLA-B alleles for most subjects in the first cohort. Across donors, most TCR sequences were observed very rarely, whereas some public TCRs were present in many individuals. The authors suggested that the approach could potentially be extended to other disease states and immunological phenotypes. Because counts were too low, seventeen rarely observed V segments, including chromosome 9 orphons, were excluded from the earlier analysis of 587 of the donors. A total of some 180 TCR beta chains were listed by the study as associated with cytomegalovirus. The presence/absence analyses assumed that sequencing depth was roughly uniform across donors, and that assumption may not be true. A later analysis found that HLA-associated TCR beta chains were more clonally expanded and had lower generation probabilities than equally common non-associated chains. In a later analysis, the rate of TCR association differed among HLA loci, with DRB1 alleles having the most associated TCRs and HLA-C alleles having the fewest. Compared with the approximately 710-donor mean, donors in an Asian-associated ancestry cluster had fewer N-insertions in productive TCRs, according to a later genetic analysis. Correlated functional status among segregating V segments might reflect linkage disequilibrium, but an unknown experimental factor could not be ruled out. This cohort had only TCR beta chains sequenced, and the lack of alpha or paired-chain data limited which features could be detected. A later analysis reported that several top co-occurrence clusters appeared linked to parvovirus B19, influenza, CMV and Epstein-Barr virus. An association between a missense DCLRE1C variant and V-gene and J-gene trimming of TCR beta chains was found in a later genetic analysis and replicated in an independent cohort. The 87-base-pair reads could not distinguish some IMGT-functional V segments, including TRBV6-2 and TRBV6-3, so those segments were excluded. CMV serostatus was the only immune exposure information available for the cohort.

The cohort was made up of roughly 670 healthy bone marrow donors. Cohort members were all nominally healthy when sampled, although unrecorded immune exposures were likely present. The donor was CMV seropositive and belonged to the group of 250 to 300 seropositive cohort members. Each donor provided a peripheral blood sample, and peripheral blood mononuclear cells were used for TCR beta sequencing. Genomic DNA extraction from the blood cell samples was performed with the Qiagen DNeasy Blood Extraction Kit. Library preparation used the immunoSEQ multiplex PCR assay. A mixture of 60 forward primers for TCR Vbeta segments and 13 reverse primers for TCR Jbeta segments was used in the multiplex PCR. The CDR3 region of rearranged TCR beta genes was amplified from genomic DNA by a multiplex PCR assay. The amplified TCR beta libraries were sequenced on the Illumina HiSeq System as 87-base-pair reads. Per the source publication's procedure: Across the roughly 640 repertoires, a later analysis counted roughly 84 million unique TCR beta chains, around 11 million of which were shared by at least two donors. A nearest-neighbor algorithm error-corrected the raw reads and collapsed the reads into unique sequences, merging closely related sequences to remove PCR and sequencing errors. V, D and J gene segments were assigned by aligning CDR3 sequences to IMGT reference sequences. Each retained sequence needed at least a six-nucleotide match to both a V gene segment and a J gene segment. Rearrangements were called productive when the CDR3 lacked stop codons and stayed in frame with V and J; all others were non-productive. Following IMGT convention, CDR3 was defined as the stretch from the second conserved V-encoded cysteine to the conserved J-encoded phenylalanine. Sequences without an unambiguous match to a single V gene segment were excluded from the earlier analysis of over 500 of the donors. In an earlier analysis of some 590 of the donors, a V segment was called functional when productive rearrangements were above 56.7%, and segregating when the standard deviation between donors exceeded 5%. To diagnose cytomegalovirus status from the catalog of TCR beta chain sequences, a statistical classification framework was built. A later analysis assigned V and J genes by comparing TCR nucleotide sequences with IMGT/GENE-DB human TR gene sequences. In a later analysis, CDR3 sequences and most-parsimonious VDJ recombination scenarios were assigned using the TCRdist pipeline. A later analysis defined each TCR beta chain by its CDR3 amino acid sequence plus V-gene family, and excluded reads lacking a unique V-gene family. In a later analysis, nearly 600 highly shared, low-generation-probability nucleotide sequences were removed to address suspected cross-contamination and a sequencing artifact. In a later analysis, a clonal expansion index for each public chain was calculated from normalized within-repertoire ranks of inferred template counts. A later analysis computed generation probabilities with a VDJ recombination model fitted to out-of-frame rearrangements, and checked the results against IGoR. In a later analysis, TCR-TCR, TCR-HLA and TCR-CMV co-occurrence was scored with hypergeometric tests, and a repertoire-size bias correction was applied to TCR pairs. False discovery rates were estimated in a later analysis by permuting HLA or CMV assignments 20 times. In a later analysis, co-occurring TCRs were grouped with DBSCAN, and TCRdist sequence similarity was added when clustering was performed within HLA-allele-positive subsets. Repertoires with fewer than 30,000 or more than 120,000 public chains, plus five repertoires with anomalous nucleotide sharing, were excluded from co-occurrence clustering. TCRdb holds this immuneACCESS table with in-frame rearrangements only. Some clones are missing; in checked studies, unresolved V genes explain under half, and the rest has no known cause. V and J calls and clone size are given by that table; D and trimming were obtained from the DNA. Counted in this sample were about 93,000 clones; roughly 63% of them appeared once. The top ten clones comprise approximately 6.3% of the sample.

Trimming removed 6 bases from V and 1 base from J, leaving 13 bases between the germline ends. Inclusive of the bounding cysteine and phenylalanine, the CDR3 is 14 residues long. The read is trimmed to its CDR3 DNA, 42 bases read in frame from base 1. CDR1 and CDR2, per the germline V gene, are MGHDK and SYGVNS. Of note for this clone: Its binding antigen is unknown. No base qualities exist here, and no much larger clone lies one base off it.

The material sequenced was PBMCs. This sequence uses TRBV25-1 and TRBJ2-7, with a tentative D gene TRBD1 over 7 matching bases. The sequence came from a boy between 5 and 17 years old in good health and CMV-seropositive. At the DNA level, the sequence is TGTGCCAGCAGGGCCCAGGGGGGTTCCTACGAGCAGTACTTC. It translates as CASRAQGGSYEQYF.